This T cell receptor (beta chain) was profiled in a study of CD8+ T cells in alopecia areata (dated by TCRdb to 2016 to 2019). At the level of the whole study: Treated patients were enrolled in an open-label pilot trial of oral tofacitinib, 5 to 10 mg twice daily, for moderate-to-severe alopecia areata. Patients received tofacitinib for 6 to 18 months and were then followed off drug for 6 months to check for delayed response and recurrence. For the treated patients, the SALT score, which quantifies what percentage of scalp surface area is affected, served as the measure of disease severity. To study T cell clonal expansion in alopecia areata, the researchers applied high-throughput TCRbeta sequencing to both the C3H/HeJ mouse model and human patients. Human TCRbeta sequencing covered scalp tissue and sorted CD4+ and CD8+ peripheral blood T cells from patchy and totalis/universalis alopecia areata patients and healthy controls. Patients on tofacitinib were biopsied at baseline and after 4 and 24 weeks of treatment, and several of the patients also had a later scalp biopsy. Clonality in the scalp was compared among normal scalp (n=4), patchy alopecia areata scalp (n=8), and alopecia totalis/universalis scalp (n=8). RNA came from the PAXgene miRNA kit for fixed scalp, the miRNeasy kit for PBMCs, and the RNeasy kit for mouse skin. TCRbeta CDR3 regions were amplified by immunoSEQ multiplex PCR using 35 Vbeta forward and 13 Jbeta reverse primers.

Beyond this particular receptor, the publication reports: Because the treated cohort was small and included a single nonresponder, larger studies are needed to assess links between baseline CD8+ expansion and response. Compared with normal scalp, lesional scalp had higher clonality and more expanded CD8+ clones, particularly in alopecia totalis/universalis, a pattern that suggests antigenic drive. Unlike mouse skin, where gammadelta T cells dominate, normal human skin contains resident alphabeta T cells that get sequenced too, which complicates analysis of the scalp TCR repertoire. Tofacitinib significantly lowered scalp clonality and the number of expanded CD8+ clones among the top 100 scalp clones. TCR sequences shared between patients were less clear than in mice, possibly partly because of HLA diversity in the patient population. Many expanded lesional clones persisted in scalp and blood during tofacitinib treatment, which may partly explain relapse after stopping treatment.

The library was generated by the immunoSEQ multiplex PCR assay. For TCR sequencing, RNA was extracted from every sample and reverse transcribed into cDNA to serve as template. First-strand cDNA was synthesized using SuperScript III with a 2:1 mix of oligo-dT and random hexamers. Amplification bias was assessed with a synthetic immune receptor repertoire, and residual bias was removed computationally. As for the original processing: After raw reads were preprocessed to remove errors, the CDR3 was defined following IMGT conventions as running from the conserved cysteine to phenylalanine. Clonality was calculated as 1 minus Shannon entropy normalized by log2 of the number of productive unique TCRs. Scalp TCRbeta sequences were cross-referenced with sorted blood CD4 and CD8 repertoires so that the CD4 or CD8 identity of scalp clones could be inferred. TCRdb re-hosts the immuneACCESS table, in-frame sequences only. Its copies lack some clones; in the studies checked, an unresolved V gene accounts for under half of them, and the cause for the rest is not known. V and J calls and clone size follow that table, whereas D and trimming were derived from the DNA. For this sample there are about 210,000 clones; around two fifths appear just once. The leading ten clones occupy 0.48% of the sample.

This clone was detected only a few times. No cognate antigen has been identified for it. Base qualities are not recorded, but no much larger clone differs from it by a single base. Interpreted using the paper, the treatment or condition label stands for: oral pan-JAK inhibitor, 5-10 mg twice daily. Lesional scalp punch biopsies and peripheral blood were obtained from alopecia areata patients. After PBMCs were isolated by density centrifugation and stained for CD3, CD4 and CD8, a FACSAria was used to sort CD4+ and CD8+ T cells. CDR1 and CDR2 are read off the germline V gene (reference sequence) as GTSNPN and SVGIG. From the cysteine through the phenylalanine, the CDR3 covers 14 amino acids. Only CDR3 DNA is held: 42 bases, read in frame from base 1. V and J are truncated by 4 bases and 4 bases respectively, leaving an intervening sequence of 14 bases.

The sequence is built from TRBV30 and TRBJ2-1; the D gene is possibly TRBD2, with 6 bases matching. The TCR sequence derives from a human donor with alopecia areata. This material consisted of CD4+ T cells sorted from blood, taken at approximately week 34, from a patient treated with tofacitinib. This receptor has the CDR3 CAWNPGVGYNEQFF. The nucleotide sequence is TGTGCCTGGAATCCGGGAGTGGGATACAATGAGCAGTTCTTC.